The 21 T cell receptor beta chains reported below all come from one sample, sequenced in a study of blood T cell repertoires in COVID-19. The repertoire was sequenced with immunoSEQ multiplex PCR; TCRdb's copy has only in-frame clones and lacks some. The sample has about 480,000 clones, 70% to 90% seen once; the top ten hold approximately 8.3%. What was sequenced was PBMCs or T cells enriched from blood (not recorded which). These receptors all stem from a woman aged 55-70 years who had recovered from COVID-19.

Here the CDR3 DNA reads TGTGCCACCAGTGATTTGGGTGGAGTCGAGACCCAGTACTTC. Its translation is CATSDLGGVETQYF. The genes are TRBV24-1 and TRBJ2-5; D ambiguous. Germline V gene data show CDR1 as KGHDR and CDR2 as SFDVKD. Trimming removed 0 bases from V and 5 bases from J, with 9 bases in between. CDR3 length: 14 residues.

The chain couples TRBV4-1 to TRBJ2-3; the D is unclear. V was cut by 2 bases and J by 2 bases, with 5 bases left in between. Germline V gives CDR1 MGHRA, CDR2 YSYEKL. The CDR3 length is 13 residues. CDR3 region: CASSQQFTDTQYF. The CDR3 DNA reads TGCGCCAGCAGCCAACAGTTCACAGATACGCAGTATTTT.

V is TRBV15 and J is TRBJ2-1; 9 bases line up with TRBD2. V was clipped by 8 bases and J by 4 bases; unmatched bases: 6. CDR3 length equals 14 residues. Germline-derived CDR1 and CDR2 are LNHNV and YYDKDF (reference sequence). The CDR3 spells CATATSGQYNEQFF. CDR3 nucleotide sequence: TGTGCCACCGCAACTAGCGGGCAATACAATGAGCAGTTCTTC.

The chain combines TRBV7-2 with TRBJ2-5; 7 bases agree with TRBD1. The J segment lost 3 bases and the V segment lost 5 bases, leaving 3 bases of the junction unmatched. The germline V gene has CDR1 SGHTA and CDR2 FQGNSA. CDR3 size: 13 residues. In nucleotides, the CDR3 is TGTGCCAGCAGCGGACAGGTGGAAGAGACCCAGTACTTC. Its translation: CASSGQVEETQYF.

The J gene is TRBJ1-2, the V gene TRBV3-1 (or the pseudogene TRBV3-2); possibly TRBD1 for D (6 bases). The CDR3 length is 13 residues. Germline CDR1 LGHDT, CDR2 YNNKEL (reference sequence). Between the trimmed V and J ends, which lost 4 bases and 5 bases, there was a span of 11 bases. The CDR3 DNA reads TGTGCCAGCAGCCGGGGGCAAGTGTATGGCTACACCTTC. Translation gives CASSRGQVYGYTF.

This clone was seen once. The chain carries TRBV19 and TRBJ2-1; D perhaps matches TRBD1 (6 bases). CDR1 and CDR2 from the germline V gene are LNHDA and SQIVND (reference sequence). The V end lost 5 bases, the J end lost 3 bases, and 11 bases lay between the germline ends. The CDR3 has 14 residues. The CDR3 loop is CASSPGQYYNEQFF. In DNA, the CDR3 is TGTGCCAGTAGTCCAGGACAGTACTACAATGAGCAGTTCTTC.

The V gene is TRBV7-2, the J gene TRBJ1-2; D is undetermined. The CDR3 contains 15 residues. Germline V gives CDR1 SGHTA, CDR2 FQGNSA. The V end was cut by 7 bases, the J end by 4 bases, with 19 bases between. CDR3 amino acids: CASTSPPGVFYGYTF. The CDR3 DNA follows: TGTGCCAGCACCAGTCCCCCAGGTGTGTTCTATGGCTACACCTTC. Full variable domain (missing parts from reference TRBV7-2 and TRBJ1-2): GAGVSQSPSNKVTEKGKDVELRCDPISGHTALYWYRQSLGQGLEFLIYFQGNSAPDKSGLPSDRFSAERTGGSVSTLTIQRTQQEDSAVYLCASTSPPGVFYGYTFGSGTRLTVV.

The chain has TRBV2 and TRBJ2-3; 8 bases align to TRBD2. CDR1 is SNHLY and CDR2 is FYNNEI in the germline V gene. The CDR3 contains 15 residues. J gave up 4 bases and V 3 bases, and 6 bases lay outside the gene matches. This CDR3 is CASSDSGVTADTQYF. The CDR3 DNA is TGTGCCAGCAGTGATAGCGGGGTGACGGCAGATACGCAGTATTTT.

V and J are TRBV5-4 and TRBJ2-5, with D possibly TRBD1 on 5 matching bases. Germline V CDR1 and CDR2: SGHNT, YYREEE (reference sequence). V lost 1 base to trimming and J lost 5 bases, with 15 bases between them. CDR3 size: 15 residues. The DNA of the CDR3 is TGTGCCAGCAGCTTGCCAGGGTTGGATAGGGAGACCCAGTACTTC. Translation: CASSLPGLDRETQYF.

The genes are TRBV30 and TRBJ2-6, with no clear D. V was shortened by 0 bases and J by 0 bases, with 6 bases between the two germline ends. Looked up from germline, CDR1 is GTSNPN and CDR2 is SVGIG (reference sequence). This CDR3 comprises 15 residues. CDR3 protein: CAWSVGGSGANVLTF. CDR3 DNA sequence: TGTGCCTGGAGTGTAGGCGGCTCTGGGGCCAACGTCCTGACTTTC. The complete variable domain, with remaining parts taken from reference TRBV30 and TRBJ2-6, reads SQTIHQWPATLVQPVGSPLSLECTVEGTSNPNLYWYRQAAGRGLQLLFYSVGIGQISSEVPQNLSASRPQDRQFILSSKKLLLSDSGFYLCAWSVGGSGANVLTFGAGSRLTVL.

The chain employs TRBV11-3 and TRBJ1-2; D remains ambiguous. V shed 5 bases and J shed 8 bases, with 12 bases lying between them. Germline CDR1 and CDR2: SGHNT and YENEEA. The CDR3 contains 12 residues. CDR3: CASSLGVVGYTF. The DNA of the CDR3 is TGTGCCAGCAGCCTAGGAGTAGTCGGCTACACCTTC.

The gene calls are TRBV9 and TRBJ2-3; 11 bases agree with TRBD2. In germline, CDR1 is SGDLS, CDR2 YYNGEE. V lost 0 bases, J lost 2 bases, and 5 bases stayed unmatched. There are 17 residues in the CDR3. For the CDR3, the DNA is TGTGCCAGCAGCGTAGGGGTACTAGCGGGGGTCACAGATACGCAGTATTTT. It encodes CASSVGVLAGVTDTQYF.

The table lists this clone with a count of one. The gene calls are TRBV10-3 and TRBJ1-5; 8 nucleotides line up with TRBD1. With 2 bases clipped from V and 3 bases from J, the junction kept 9 bases outside the gene matches. This CDR3 has 17 residues. Germline-derived CDR1 and CDR2 are ENHRY and SYGVKD. The CDR3 nucleotides are TGTGCCATCAGTGAGGGGGACAGGACGGGATACAATCAGCCCCAGCATTTT. Amino acids: CAISEGDRTGYNQPQHF.

The chain carries TRBV5-1 and TRBJ1-4; D gene uncertain. CDR3 length: 17 residues. V lost 5 bases and J 4 bases, leaving 21 bases between the germline ends. The germline CDR1 and CDR2 sequences are SGHRS and YFSETQ. This CDR3 is CASRGGRDGRHNEKLFF. CDR3 DNA sequence: TGCGCCAGCAGAGGAGGGAGGGATGGCCGACATAATGAAAAACTGTTTTTT.

This chain uses TRBV11-2 with TRBJ1-2, with 10 bases matching TRBD1. CDR3 length: 16 amino acids. The V gene end was trimmed by 5 bases and the J gene end by 2 bases; junction bases not matched to a gene: 8. Per the germline V gene, CDR1 is SGHAT and CDR2 is FQNNGV. The CDR3 loop reads CASSPKGQGRNYGYTF. The CDR3, as DNA: TGTGCCAGCAGCCCTAAGGGACAGGGGAGAAACTATGGCTACACCTTC.

Worth noting for this clone: Within the sample, other DNA sequences also encode this same CDR3. This chain connects TRBV5-1 to TRBJ2-2, with a possible D match to TRBD1 (6 bases). Germline V gene lookup returns CDR1 SGHRS and CDR2 YFSETQ. V was clipped by 4 bases and J by 5 bases, with 9 bases between them. This CDR3 has 13 residues. CDR3 amino acids: CASSPQGTGELFF. As DNA, the CDR3 is TGCGCCAGCAGCCCACAGGGTACCGGGGAGCTGTTTTTT.

This chain uses TRBV23-1 with TRBJ1-5, with D possibly being TRBD1 (6 bases). TRBV23-1 carries the ORF label, with uncertain function. The V gene lost 6 bases and the J gene lost 0 bases, with 18 bases spanning the gap. The CDR3 loop spans 17 amino acids. This chain's CDR3 is CASSNRTDSYSNQPQHF. The DNA of the CDR3 is TGCGCCAGCAGCAACCGGACAGACTCTTATAGCAATCAGCCCCAGCATTTT.

The chain carries TRBV7-2 and TRBJ1-4; D possibly corresponds to TRBD1 (6 bases). Per the germline V gene, CDR1 is SGHTA and CDR2 is FQGNSA. Trimming removed 5 bases from V and 8 bases from J, with 15 bases in between. This CDR3 comprises 14 residues. CDR3 DNA: TGTGCCAGCAGCCAAGAGTTCCAGGGGGAAAAACTGTTTTTT. Translating it yields CASSQEFQGEKLFF.

The chain carries TRBV18 and TRBJ1-1; TRBD1 agrees at 12 bases. In germline, CDR1 is KGHSH, CDR2 LQKENI. This CDR3 spans 16 amino acids. Losses at the gene ends were 3 bases for V and 4 bases for J; bases not matched to a gene: 6. The CDR3 region has the DNA TGTGCCAGCTCACCGGGACAGGGGGCGGGAGGCACTGAAGCTTTCTTT. Its translation: CASSPGQGAGGTEAFF.

V usage is TRBV11-2 and J usage is TRBJ2-3, with 10 bases lining up with TRBD2. Germline V gene sequence: CDR1 SGHAT, CDR2 FQNNGV. The CDR3 is made up of 16 amino acids. The V and J ends lost 2 bases and 1 base, in that order; junction bases with no gene match: 3. CDR3 sequence (DNA): TGTGCCAGCAGCTTAAGCAGCGGGGGGGGCACAGATACGCAGTATTTT. This codes for CASSLSSGGGTDTQYF.

The chain recombines TRBV2 with TRBJ1-1; no definite D call. CDR3 length equals 14 residues. Per germline, CDR1 SNHLY and CDR2 FYNNEI. V was trimmed by 6 bases and J by 2 bases, leaving 13 bases between them. CDR3 loop: CASRATGLNTEAFF. The CDR3 DNA is TGTGCCAGCAGGGCCACCGGACTCAACACTGAAGCTTTCTTT.